These 5 T cell receptor beta chains originate from one sample sequenced in a study of chemoradiotherapy in HPV16-positive cancers. The assay was immunoSEQ multiplex PCR, and TCRdb's table has in-frame clones only and misses some. The data show 9,500 or so clones, about 80% seen once. The material sequenced was tumor tissue, taken from a patient who underwent chemoradiotherapy. The receptor set was obtained from a human donor with HPV-associated anogenital cancer.

The genes are TRBV4-1 and TRBJ1-2, with a weak D call TRBD1 (5 bases). In germline, CDR1 is MGHRA, CDR2 YSYEKL. This CDR3 comprises 15 residues. V was trimmed by 0 bases and J by 4 bases, leaving 12 bases between them. The CDR3 protein is CASSQEGRVGYGYTF. CDR3 nucleotides: TGCGCCAGCAGCCAAGAGGGCAGGGTAGGCTATGGCTACACCTTC.

The chain combines TRBV14 with TRBJ2-1; tentatively, D is TRBD2 (6 bases). CDR3 length: 14 amino acids. Germline CDR1 SGHDN, CDR2 FVKESK. Trimming took 4 bases from V and 6 from J, leaving 13 bases between them. CDR3 sequence: CASSRLPGVNEQFF. As DNA, the CDR3 is TGTGCCAGCAGCCGACTACCGGGGGTCAATGAGCAGTTCTTC.

This clone was seen a few times. This chain joins TRBV15 and TRBJ1-2, with D unresolved. The germline V gene encodes CDR1 LNHNV and CDR2 YYDKDF (reference sequence). V was clipped by 5 bases and J by 5 bases, with 18 bases between them. The CDR3 is 15 residues long. CDR3 nucleotide sequence: TGTGCCACCAGCGTCCGGATAGGGTTGAGTTATGGCTACACCTTC. Its translation is CATSVRIGLSYGYTF.

The chain links TRBV19 to TRBJ2-3; weak D call: TRBD2 (6 bases). The CDR3 covers 14 residues. From germline, CDR1 is LNHDA and CDR2 SQIVND (reference sequence). The V end was cut by 4 bases, the J end by 0 bases, with 8 bases between. CDR3 protein: CASSTGVSTDTQYF. CDR3 coding DNA: TGTGCCAGTAGTACGGGGGTTAGCACAGATACGCAGTATTTT.

The gene calls are TRBV27 and TRBJ1-1; maybe TRBD1 (5 bases). This CDR3 spans 15 amino acids. The V end was cut by 4 bases, the J end by 6 bases, with 18 bases between. Germline CDR1 reads MNHEY; CDR2 reads SMNVEV (reference sequence). CDR3 loop: CASSSPARGWAEAFF. For the CDR3, the DNA is TGTGCCAGCAGTTCCCCCGCGAGGGGCTGGGCTGAAGCTTTCTTT.